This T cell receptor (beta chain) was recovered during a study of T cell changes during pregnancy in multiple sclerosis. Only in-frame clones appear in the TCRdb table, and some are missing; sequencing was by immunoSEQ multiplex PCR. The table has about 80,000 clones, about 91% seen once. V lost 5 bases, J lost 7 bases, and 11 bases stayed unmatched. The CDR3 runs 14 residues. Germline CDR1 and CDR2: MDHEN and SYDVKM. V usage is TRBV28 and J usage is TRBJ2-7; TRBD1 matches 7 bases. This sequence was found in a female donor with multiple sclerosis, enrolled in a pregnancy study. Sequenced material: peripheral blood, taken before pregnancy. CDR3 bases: TGTGCCAGCAGTCCCGGGACAGTCGGTGGGGAGCAGTACTTC. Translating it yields CASSPGTVGGEQYF.